This is a list of T cell receptor beta chains from one sample in a study of control samples from healthy donors and cancer patients. Generated by immunoSEQ multiplex PCR, the TCRdb table keeps only in-frame clones and is missing some. This sample yields some 130,000 clones, of which 80% to 95% are seen a single time; over 9% belongs to the top ten. The specimen was blood. These receptor sequences come from a man aged 25 to 40 in good health. The CDR3 runs from the conserved cysteine through the conserved F or W. A D gene is named only where the DNA matches it firmly. Not every row has a clone size; where given, it reads once, few, many or a size class.

V: TRBV7-2
D: TRBD1
size: NA
J: TRBJ1-5
DNA: TGTGCCAGCAGCGCCCCCGGGACAGGGGATCAGCCCCAGCATTTT
CDR3: CASSAPGTGDQPQHF

V: TRBV6-6
D: NA
size: once
J: TRBJ2-7
DNA: TGTGCCAGCAGTTACTCGAACAGGGAATCCTACGAGCAGTACTTC
CDR3: CASSYSNRESYEQYF

V: TRBV27
D: NA
size: NA
J: TRBJ2-7
DNA: TGTGCCAGCAGGAGACAGGATAGGTACGAGCAGTACTTC
CDR3: CASRRQDRYEQYF

V: TRBV6-5
D: NA
size: NA
J: TRBJ1-1
DNA: TGTGCCAGCAGAATAGGGTCCTCCGCTTTCTTT
CDR3: CASRIGSSAFF

V: TRBV6-5
D: TRBD2
size: NA
J: TRBJ2-3
DNA: TGTGCCATCAATAGCGGGAGAGGCACAGATACGCAGTATTTT
CDR3: CAINSGRGTDTQYF

V: TRBV7-9
D: NA
size: once
J: TRBJ1-5
DNA: TGTGCCAGCAGCTTGGGCGTGAGGGGAGATCAGCCCCAGCATTTT
CDR3: CASSLGVRGDQPQHF

V: TRBV6-1
D: NA
size: NA
J: TRBJ1-1
DNA: TGTGCCAGCAGTGATAAGGAGAACACTGAAGCTTTCTTT
CDR3: CASSDKENTEAFF

V: TRBV28
D: TRBD1
size: NA
J: TRBJ1-1
DNA: TGTGCCAGCCAATCCGTGGGGCAGGGGGCGTTCAGTACTGAAGCTTTCTTT
CDR3: CASQSVGQGAFSTEAFF

V: TRBV27
D: NA
size: NA
J: TRBJ1-2
DNA: TGTGCCAGCCGGGACGGCTACTATGGCTACACCTTC
CDR3: CASRDGYYGYTF

V: TRBV27
D: TRBD2
size: once
J: TRBJ2-1
DNA: TGTGCCAGCAGATCCATTAGCGGGAGGGCCATTGAGCAGTTCTTC
CDR3: CASRSISGRAIEQFF

V: TRBV6-1
D: NA
size: NA
J: TRBJ1-1
DNA: TGTGCCAGCAGTGAATTGGTGGAAGGGGGCACTGAAGCTTTCTTT
CDR3: CASSELVEGGTEAFF

V: TRBV11-2
D: NA
size: NA
J: TRBJ1-2
DNA: TGTGCCAGCAGCTTAGATTCCTCCGTGGGGAGCGGCTACACCTTC
CDR3: CASSLDSSVGSGYTF

V: TRBV7-3
D: NA
size: NA
J: TRBJ2-3
DNA: TGTGCCAGCAGCTTCCAAGGATCAGATACGCAGTATTTT
CDR3: CASSFQGSDTQYF

V: TRBV6-5
D: TRBD1
size: NA
J: TRBJ1-3
DNA: TGTGCCAGCAGTAATACAGGGGCCTCTGGAAACACCATATATTTT
CDR3: CASSNTGASGNTIYF

V: TRBV27
D: NA
size: NA
J: TRBJ1-2
DNA: TGTGCCAGCAGTCCTACACTAGGACAGAACTATGGCTACACCTTC
CDR3: CASSPTLGQNYGYTF

V: TRBV6-5
D: NA
size: NA
J: TRBJ2-3
DNA: TGTGCCAGCAGTTACAGAAACCAAGCAGATACGCAGTATTTT
CDR3: CASSYRNQADTQYF

V: TRBV27
D: TRBD2
size: NA
J: TRBJ2-2
DNA: TGTGCCAGCAGTTTTAGGCGGGGGGCTTCAAGTGGGGAGCTGTTTTTT
CDR3: CASSFRRGASSGELFF

V: TRBV28
D: NA
size: NA
J: TRBJ2-7
DNA: TGTGCCAGCAGTTCCCTTAGTGCCTACGAGCAGTACTTC
CDR3: CASSSLSAYEQYF

V: TRBV5-8
D: NA
size: NA
J: TRBJ1-3
DNA: TGTGCCAGCAGCTTGGCCAAGAGGTCTCTTACGGGAAACACCATATATTTT
CDR3: CASSLAKRSLTGNTIYF

V: TRBV30
D: NA
size: NA
J: TRBJ2-3
DNA: TGTGCCGGGACCCGACCTAGCACAGATACGCAGTATTTT
CDR3: CAGTRPSTDTQYF

V: TRBV15
D: NA
size: NA
J: TRBJ2-2
DNA: TGTGCCACCAGCAGAGGATACGGGGAGCTGTTTTTT
CDR3: CATSRGYGELFF

V: TRBV14
D: TRBD1
size: NA
J: TRBJ1-1
DNA: TGTGCCAGCAGCCCTGGACAGGGAAAATTGAACACTGAAGCTTTCTTT
CDR3: CASSPGQGKLNTEAFF

V: TRBV28
D: NA
size: NA
J: TRBJ1-5
DNA: TGTGCCAGCAGTTTAGGGGACGGCAATCAGCCCCAGCATTTT
CDR3: CASSLGDGNQPQHF

V: TRBV5-1
D: NA
size: NA
J: TRBJ1-6
DNA: TGCGCCAGCAGCTTGTTCACCAGTTATAATTCACCCCTCCACTTT
CDR3: CASSLFTSYNSPLHF

V: TRBV29-1
D: TRBD1
size: NA
J: TRBJ2-3
DNA: TGCAGCGTTGAGGGGGACAGGGGCACAGATACGCAGTATTTT
CDR3: CSVEGDRGTDTQYF

V: TRBV7-9
D: NA
size: NA
J: TRBJ1-1
DNA: TGTGCCAGCAGCTTAGCGGGGTTAAACACTGAAGCTTTCTTT
CDR3: CASSLAGLNTEAFF

V: TRBV12-3/TRBV12-4
D: NA
size: NA
J: TRBJ1-2
DNA: TGTGCCAGCAGTTTGGAAAGGGTCTATGGCTACACCTTC
CDR3: CASSLERVYGYTF

V: TRBV25-1
D: NA
size: NA
J: TRBJ1-1
DNA: TGTGCCAGCCCAAGCCCCAGTTTACGAAGGAACACTGAAGCTTTCTTT
CDR3: CASPSPSLRRNTEAFF

V: TRBV27
D: TRBD1
size: NA
J: TRBJ2-7
DNA: TGTGCCAGCAGTTTATCGGGACAGACCTACGAGCAGTACTTC
CDR3: CASSLSGQTYEQYF

V: TRBV6-5
D: NA
size: many
J: TRBJ2-5
DNA: TGTGCCACCAGCCTAGAAGCTCAAGAGACCCAGTACTTC
CDR3: CATSLEAQETQYF